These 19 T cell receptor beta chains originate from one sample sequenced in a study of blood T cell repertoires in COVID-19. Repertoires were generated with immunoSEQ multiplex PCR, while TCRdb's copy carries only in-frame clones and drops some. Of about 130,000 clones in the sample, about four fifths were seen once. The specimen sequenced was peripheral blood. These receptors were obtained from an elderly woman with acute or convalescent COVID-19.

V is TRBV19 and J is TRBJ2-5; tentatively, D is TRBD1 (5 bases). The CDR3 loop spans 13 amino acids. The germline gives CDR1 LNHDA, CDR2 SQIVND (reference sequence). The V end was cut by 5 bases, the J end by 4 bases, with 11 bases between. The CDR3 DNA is TGTGCCAGTAGTGACAGATCGGGAGAGACCCAGTACTTC. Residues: CASSDRSGETQYF.

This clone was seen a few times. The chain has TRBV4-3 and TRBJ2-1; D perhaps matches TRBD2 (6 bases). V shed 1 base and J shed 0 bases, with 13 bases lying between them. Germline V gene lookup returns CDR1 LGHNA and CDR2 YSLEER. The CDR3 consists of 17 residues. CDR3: CASSQGRGFSSYNEQFF. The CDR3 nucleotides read TGCGCCAGCAGCCAAGGGAGGGGCTTTAGCTCCTACAATGAGCAGTTCTTC.

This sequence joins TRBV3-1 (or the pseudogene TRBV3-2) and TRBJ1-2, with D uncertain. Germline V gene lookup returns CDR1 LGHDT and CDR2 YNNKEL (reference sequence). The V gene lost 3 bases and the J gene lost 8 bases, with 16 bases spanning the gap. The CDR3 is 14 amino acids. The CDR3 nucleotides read TGTGCCAGCAGCCATCGGGTTTCATCGGGGGGCTACACCTTC. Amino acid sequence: CASSHRVSSGGYTF.

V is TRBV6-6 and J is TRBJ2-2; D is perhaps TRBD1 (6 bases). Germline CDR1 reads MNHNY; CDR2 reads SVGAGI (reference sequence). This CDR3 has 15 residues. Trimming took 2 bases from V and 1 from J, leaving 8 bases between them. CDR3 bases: TGTGCCAGCAGTTACCTACAGGGGAACACCGGGGAGCTGTTTTTT. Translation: CASSYLQGNTGELFF.

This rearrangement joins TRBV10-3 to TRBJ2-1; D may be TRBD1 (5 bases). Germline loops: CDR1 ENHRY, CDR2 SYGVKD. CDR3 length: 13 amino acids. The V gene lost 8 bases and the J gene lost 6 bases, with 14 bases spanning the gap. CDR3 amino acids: CAIQGATRNEQFF. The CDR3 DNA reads TGTGCCATCCAAGGGGCAACTCGCAATGAGCAGTTCTTC.

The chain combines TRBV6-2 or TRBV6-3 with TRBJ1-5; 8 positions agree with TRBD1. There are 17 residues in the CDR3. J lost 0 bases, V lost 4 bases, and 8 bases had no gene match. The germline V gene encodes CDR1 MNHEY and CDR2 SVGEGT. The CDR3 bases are TGTGCCAGCAGTTTATACGACAGGGGCCTTAGCAATCAGCCCCAGCATTTT. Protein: CASSLYDRGLSNQPQHF.

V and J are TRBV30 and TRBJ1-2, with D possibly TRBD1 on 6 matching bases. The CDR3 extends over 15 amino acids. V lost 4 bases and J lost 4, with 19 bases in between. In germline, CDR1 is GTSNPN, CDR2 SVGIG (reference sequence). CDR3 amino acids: CAWKSSQGRSYGYTF. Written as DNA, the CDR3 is TGTGCCTGGAAAAGCTCTCAGGGGAGAAGCTATGGCTACACCTTC.

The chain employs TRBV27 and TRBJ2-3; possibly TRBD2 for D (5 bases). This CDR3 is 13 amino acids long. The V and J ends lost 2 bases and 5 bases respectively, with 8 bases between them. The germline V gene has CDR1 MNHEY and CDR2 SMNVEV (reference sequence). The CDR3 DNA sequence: TGTGCCAGCAGTTTAGTCGCGGGAGATACGCAGTATTTT. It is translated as CASSLVAGDTQYF.

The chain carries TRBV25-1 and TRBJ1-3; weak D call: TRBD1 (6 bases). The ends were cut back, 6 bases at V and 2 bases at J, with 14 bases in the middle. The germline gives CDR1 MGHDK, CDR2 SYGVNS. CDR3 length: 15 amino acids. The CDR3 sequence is CASSLQGIPGNTIYF. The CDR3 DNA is TGTGCCAGCAGCTTACAGGGAATACCTGGAAACACCATATATTTT.

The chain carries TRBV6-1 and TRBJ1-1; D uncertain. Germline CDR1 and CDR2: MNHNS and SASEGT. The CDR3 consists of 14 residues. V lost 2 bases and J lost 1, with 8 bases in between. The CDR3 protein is CASSEFEGNTEAFF. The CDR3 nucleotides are TGTGCCAGCAGTGAATTCGAGGGGAACACTGAAGCTTTCTTT.

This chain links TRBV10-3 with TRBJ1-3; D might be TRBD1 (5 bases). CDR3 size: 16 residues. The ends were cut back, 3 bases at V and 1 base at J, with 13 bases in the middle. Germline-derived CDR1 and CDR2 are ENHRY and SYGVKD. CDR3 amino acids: CAISDRGGRSGNTIYF. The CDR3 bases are TGTGCCATCAGTGACCGGGGGGGTCGTTCTGGAAACACCATATATTTT.

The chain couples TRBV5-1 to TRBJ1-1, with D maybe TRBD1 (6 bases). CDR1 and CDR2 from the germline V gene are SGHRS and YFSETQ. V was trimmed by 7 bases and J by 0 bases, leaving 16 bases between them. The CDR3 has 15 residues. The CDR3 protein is CASGHPGQLNTEAFF. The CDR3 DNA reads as TGCGCCAGCGGCCACCCAGGACAGTTGAACACTGAAGCTTTCTTT.

The DNA of the CDR3 is TGTGCCAGCAAACTACGAGACACAGATACGCAGTATTTT. This gives the protein CASKLRDTDTQYF. V is TRBV6-5 and J is TRBJ2-3; D call uncertain. Trimming pared 7 bases from V and 2 bases from J, leaving 10 bases between. CDR1 is MNHEY, CDR2 SVGAGI, per germline. This CDR3 has 13 amino acids.

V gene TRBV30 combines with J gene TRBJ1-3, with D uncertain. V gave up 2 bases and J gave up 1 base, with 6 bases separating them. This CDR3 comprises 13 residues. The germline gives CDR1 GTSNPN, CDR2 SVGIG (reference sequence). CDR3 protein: CAWSTESGNTIYF. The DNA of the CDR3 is TGTGCCTGGAGTACCGAGTCTGGAAACACCATATATTTT.

CDR3 DNA: TGTGCCATTGCCCCCGACATTTATCAGCCCCAGCATTTT. It encodes CAIAPDIYQPQHF. This chain joins TRBV10-3 and TRBJ1-5; D is unclear. This CDR3 spans 13 amino acids. CDR1 and CDR2 from the germline V gene are ENHRY and SYGVKD. Trimming shortened V by 9 bases and J by 5 bases, and 14 bases separated the two germline ends.

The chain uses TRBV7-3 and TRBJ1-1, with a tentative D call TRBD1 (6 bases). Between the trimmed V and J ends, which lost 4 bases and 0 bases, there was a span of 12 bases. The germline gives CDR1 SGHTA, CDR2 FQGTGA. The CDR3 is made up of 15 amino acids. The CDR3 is CASSSLGQLNTEAFF. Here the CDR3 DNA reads TGTGCCAGCAGCTCTCTAGGACAGCTGAACACTGAAGCTTTCTTT.

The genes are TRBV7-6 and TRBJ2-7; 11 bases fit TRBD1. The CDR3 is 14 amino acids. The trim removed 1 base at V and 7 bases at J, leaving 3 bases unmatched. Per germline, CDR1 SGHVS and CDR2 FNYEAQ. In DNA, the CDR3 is TGTGCCAGCAGCTTAGGGGACAGGGGGTTGGAGCAGTACTTC. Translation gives CASSLGDRGLEQYF.

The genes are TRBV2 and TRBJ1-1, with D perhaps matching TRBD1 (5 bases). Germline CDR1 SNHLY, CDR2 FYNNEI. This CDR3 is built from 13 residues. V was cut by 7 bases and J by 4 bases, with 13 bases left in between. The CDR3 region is CASKKDTGTEAFF. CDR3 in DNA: TGTGCCAGCAAGAAGGACACCGGCACTGAAGCTTTCTTT.

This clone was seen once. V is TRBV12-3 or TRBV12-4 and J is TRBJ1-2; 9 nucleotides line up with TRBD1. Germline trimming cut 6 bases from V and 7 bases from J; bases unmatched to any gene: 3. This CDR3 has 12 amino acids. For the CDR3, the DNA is TGTGCCAGCAGGCCACAGGGGGCTGGCTACACCTTC. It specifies CASRPQGAGYTF.